This is a list of T cell receptor beta chains from one sample in a study of blood T cells in healthy people across ages. MiXCR was run by TCRdb on the 5' RACE reads, yielding one entry per CDR3 protein. The data show 850,000 to 1,100,000 distinct CDR3 sequences, around two fifths seen once. Source material: blood. Source of these receptors: a man younger than 35 in good health. Both conserved end residues are part of each CDR3. D genes are given only for firm matches. Clone size appears in some rows only: once, few, many, or a class for an expanded clone.

DNA,CDR3,D,length,size,J,V
TGTGCCAGCAGTTACGGACTGTCAGGAAACACCATATATTTT,CASSYGLSGNTIYF,NA,14,once,TRBJ1-3,TRBV6-6
TGTGCCACCAGTGATCCGGGTTTGGGCACTGAAGCTTTCTTT,CATSDPGLGTEAFF,NA,14,many,TRBJ1-1,TRBV24-1
TGCGCCAGCAGCTTGGCCGTAAGGGGCGATGAGCAGTTCTTC,CASSLAVRGDEQFF,NA,14,few,TRBJ2-1,TRBV5-1
TGTGCCAGCAGTTTTGACATTGAAGCTTTCTTT,CASSFDIEAFF,NA,11,few,TRBJ1-1,TRBV12-3/TRBV12-4
TGTGCCAGCAGTTTAGGAGGCTTTGAAGCTTTCTTT,CASSLGGFEAFF,NA,12,NA,TRBJ1-1,TRBV12-3/TRBV12-4
TGCGCCAGCAGCTTGGGGGGGGAACAAGAGACCCAGTACTTC,CASSLGGEQETQYF,NA,14,few,TRBJ2-5,TRBV5-1
TGTGCCAGCAGTACCAGGACAGCGTACACCAGCACAGATACGCAGTATTTT,CASSTRTAYTSTDTQYF,NA,17,few,TRBJ2-3,TRBV28
TGTGCCAGCAGCTTAGCATACGGGTCCAATCAGCCCCAGCATTTT,CASSLAYGSNQPQHF,NA,15,few,TRBJ1-5,TRBV7-2
TGTGCCAGCAGCCAAACCGGGACCCCCAATCAGCCCCAGCATTTT,CASSQTGTPNQPQHF,NA,15,once,TRBJ1-5,TRBV3-1
TGTGCCAGCAGGGCAGGCGACAACACTGAAGCTTTCTTT,CASRAGDNTEAFF,NA,13,NA,TRBJ1-1,TRBV3-1
TGTGCCAGCAGCCAACCTACAGGGAGCACAGATACGCAGTATTTT,CASSQPTGSTDTQYF,NA,15,NA,TRBJ2-3,TRBV7-2
TGCAGTGCTAGAGATCGGACCGGGGGGAATGAAAAACTGTTTTTT,CSARDRTGGNEKLFF,NA,15,few,TRBJ1-4,TRBV20-1
TGCAGTGCTAGAGATGATATTAGCGGGGGGTTTGATGAGCAGTTCTTC,CSARDDISGGFDEQFF,TRBD2,16,few,TRBJ2-1,TRBV20-1
TGTGCCAGCAGCCCCCGGATGGGTTCCTACGAGCAGTACTTC,CASSPRMGSYEQYF,NA,14,NA,TRBJ2-7,TRBV11-2
TGCAGTGCTAGACGGACAGGGTATAGCAATCAGCCCCAGCATTTT,CSARRTGYSNQPQHF,TRBD1,15,NA,TRBJ1-5,TRBV20-1
TGTGCCAGCAGTCCAGGGGGGGTTTCAAGGGGCTACACCTTC,CASSPGGVSRGYTF,TRBD1,14,NA,TRBJ1-2,TRBV27
TGCAGTGCTCCGGGCCCCACAACCTACGAGCAGTACTTC,CSAPGPTTYEQYF,NA,13,NA,TRBJ2-7,TRBV20-1
TGTGCCAGCAGCTATCGGGACTTTCAAGAGACCCAGTACTTC,CASSYRDFQETQYF,NA,14,few,TRBJ2-5,TRBV7-2
TGTGCCATCAGTGAGTCGCCTAGAGAAGGGGGCGAAGCGGGGGGCTACACCTTC,CAISESPREGGEAGGYTF,TRBD1,18,few,TRBJ1-2,TRBV10-3
TGCGCCAGTTCGAGACCTAGCACAGATACGCAGTATTTT,CASSRPSTDTQYF,NA,13,many,TRBJ2-3,TRBV5-1
TGTGCCAGCAGTTCTCTAGCGGGGGCCGTCACCGGGGAGCTGTTTTTT,CASSSLAGAVTGELFF,TRBD2,16,NA,TRBJ2-2,TRBV7-2
TGCGCCAGCAGCCAAGATCGTAACAAACTGGGAGAAGAGACCCAGTACTTC,CASSQDRNKLGEETQYF,NA,17,NA,TRBJ2-5,TRBV4-3
TGTGCCAGCAGTCCACAGGGAGGGGGCACAGATACGCAGTATTTT,CASSPQGGGTDTQYF,NA,15,few,TRBJ2-3,TRBV12-3/TRBV12-4
TGTGCCAGCAGCCCGGGACAGGGGGTGTATCAGCCCCAGCATTTT,CASSPGQGVYQPQHF,TRBD1,15,once,TRBJ1-5,TRBV7-2
TGCAGTGCTAGACACTACGAACTAGCAGGGAAGACCCAGTACTTC,CSARHYELAGKTQYF,NA,15,NA,TRBJ2-5,TRBV20-1
TGCAGTGCTAGAGGGGAGGGGACCTATTCCTACGAGCAGTACTTC,CSARGEGTYSYEQYF,TRBD2,15,NA,TRBJ2-7,TRBV20-1
TGTGCCAGTGAGGGGGCCGGAGGCACAGATACGCAGTATTTT,CASEGAGGTDTQYF,TRBD1,14,few,TRBJ2-3,TRBV6-6
TGTGCCAGCAGCTTATCCGGGACTAGCTATGAGACCCAGTTCTTC,CASSLSGTSYETQFF,TRBD2,15,NA,TRBJ2-1,TRBV7-2
TGTGCCAGCAGCCAAGAAACTAGCGGTGATACGCGGTATTTT,CASSQETSGDTRYF,TRBD2,14,NA,TRBJ2-3,TRBV14
TGTGCCAGCAGTTTCCAGGGTGGTAACTATGGCTACACCTTC,CASSFQGGNYGYTF,NA,14,NA,TRBJ1-2,TRBV27
TGTGCCAGCAGTCCCCCAGTGGGTGAAGCTTTCTTT,CASSPPVGEAFF,NA,12,NA,TRBJ1-1,TRBV6-6
TGTGCCAGCAGCGAATCAATTAGCAATCAGCCCCAGCATTTT,CASSESISNQPQHF,NA,14,few,TRBJ1-5,TRBV27
TGTGCCAGCAGCCCGGGACTAGCGGGGTGGGGGGAGACCCAGTACTTC,CASSPGLAGWGETQYF,TRBD2,16,NA,TRBJ2-5,TRBV11-2
TGTGCCAGCAGTCTCATCCGGGTCACCGGGGAGCTGTTTTTT,CASSLIRVTGELFF,NA,14,few,TRBJ2-2,TRBV6-5
TGTGCCAGCAGCTTAGGGGACAGGGGTTTCCGAGCAGATACGCAGTATTTT,CASSLGDRGFRADTQYF,TRBD1,17,NA,TRBJ2-3,TRBV7-9
TGTGCCAGCAGTACAAGACAGGAAATTATGTATAATTCACCCCTCCACTTT,CASSTRQEIMYNSPLHF,NA,17,few,TRBJ1-6,TRBV27
TGTGCCGGCAGTGAGAATCTTGGCTACACCTTC,CAGSENLGYTF,NA,11,once,TRBJ1-2,TRBV2
TGTGCCAGCCCCCGGGACAGGTTTACAGATACGCAGTATTTT,CASPRDRFTDTQYF,TRBD1,14,few,TRBJ2-3,TRBV6-6
TGTGCCAGCAGCCAGGGGCGGGGGTATGGCTACACCTTC,CASSQGRGYGYTF,NA,13,NA,TRBJ1-2,TRBV14
TGCGCCAGCAGCCCGGGACGGGAAGAAAAACTGTTTTTT,CASSPGREEKLFF,NA,13,many,TRBJ1-4,TRBV4-3
TGCGCCAGCAGCTCACAGGGGGCCACTGAAGCTTTCTTT,CASSSQGATEAFF,TRBD1,13,few,TRBJ1-1,TRBV5-1
TGCAGTGCGGGACAGGGGCTCAATCAGCCCCAGCATTTT,CSAGQGLNQPQHF,TRBD1,13,once,TRBJ1-5,TRBV20-1
TGTGCCAGCAGCGTATGGAGGGATGCTAGCACAGATACGCAGTATTTT,CASSVWRDASTDTQYF,NA,16,NA,TRBJ2-3,TRBV9
TGTGCCAGCAGTTTAGCCAATAACTATGGCTACACCTTC,CASSLANNYGYTF,NA,13,many,TRBJ1-2,TRBV12-3/TRBV12-4
TGTGTCAGTAGTATAGGGGACAGGACCTACAATGAGCAGTTCTTC,CVSSIGDRTYNEQFF,TRBD1,15,NA,TRBJ2-1,TRBV19
TGTGCCAGCAGCCAAAATAGCGGGGGCGGGAGTGAGCAGTTCTTC,CASSQNSGGGSEQFF,TRBD2,15,NA,TRBJ2-1,TRBV9
TGTGCCAGCAGCTTAAAGTCCGGGGAGCTGTTTTTT,CASSLKSGELFF,NA,12,NA,TRBJ2-2,TRBV7-3
TGCAGTGCTAGAGATGGAACAGAAACCAAAAACATTCAGTACTTC,CSARDGTETKNIQYF,NA,15,few,TRBJ2-4,TRBV20-1
TGTGCCAGCAGCTTAGAAAGCACCCGCACAGATACGCAGTATTTT,CASSLESTRTDTQYF,NA,15,NA,TRBJ2-3,TRBV7-2
TGTGCCAGCAGCGTAGGAGGGGCCGGTGAAAACACCATATATTTT,CASSVGGAGENTIYF,NA,15,NA,TRBJ1-3,TRBV9
TGTGCCAGCAGTTTCCGTCTTCAGGGAAATGAGCAGTTCTTC,CASSFRLQGNEQFF,NA,14,NA,TRBJ2-1,TRBV28
TGCAGCGTTGAGGGCGGAAGGGGCGAGCAGTACTTC,CSVEGGRGEQYF,NA,12,NA,TRBJ2-7,TRBV29-1
TGTGCCACCAGCAGAAGAGGACAATTGGACACCGGGGAGCTGTTTTTT,CATSRRGQLDTGELFF,NA,16,NA,TRBJ2-2,TRBV15
TGTGCCAGCAGCCAAGAGGGAGAGGGGGATAACTATGGCTACACCTTC,CASSQEGEGDNYGYTF,NA,16,few,TRBJ1-2,TRBV4-2